This entry is about one T cell receptor beta chain. The clone's antigen remains unknown. Per-nucleotide qualities are absent, and no much larger clonotype sits a single base away. The data originate from a study of blood T cell repertoires in COVID-19 (TCRdb year 2020). About the study as a whole: Collaborator samples came from the United States, Italy and Spain and covered acute and convalescent phases of COVID-19. Where available, HLA class I and class II types were obtained from metadata supplied by the sample provider rather than from assay-based typing. The samples were drawn from the first 160 participants of the ongoing ImmuneRACE study and from roughly 1,300 subjects provided by 6 global collaborators. The prospective study material was composed of cDNA or gDNA derived from T cells, B-cell-depleted T cells, or PBMCs. Nearly every sample came with metadata listing a de-identified subject ID, COVID-19 status, age in years and sex. Subjects who had been exposed to COVID-19, were actively infected with it, or had recovered from it provided the deeply sampled blood TCRbeta repertoires that made up the dataset. A freely available public database, intended as a resource for researchers studying the immune response to SARS-CoV-2, is where the repertoires were released. Beyond this particular receptor, the publication reports: How much clinical and demographic metadata was included differed by source and by participant, and the metadata was provided uncurated.

The CDR3 goes from the cysteine to the phenylalanine over 13 residues. Just the 39-base CDR3 DNA is kept, in frame starting at base 1. The germline V gene encodes CDR1 MNHEY and CDR2 SMNVEV (reference sequence). V has 6 bases trimmed and J has 4 bases trimmed; junction bases matching no gene number 4. The collaborating institutions used their own protocols to collect whole blood in K2EDTA tubes. Collaborator samples were shipped for TCRbeta analysis as frozen whole blood, isolated PBMCs, or DNA extracted from either sample type. TCRbeta CDR3 regions were amplified from genomic DNA using the immunoSEQ Assay, a bias-controlled multiplex PCR. The study's own analysis went as follows. Within the assay, amplification of reference gene primers was used to estimate how many nucleated cells each sample contained. Sequence reads were collapsed and filtered to measure the absolute abundance of every unique TCRbeta CDR3 rearrangement. For each sample, productive Simpson clonality was calculated as the square root of Simpson's diversity index over productive rearrangements. The table was pulled from immuneACCESS by TCRdb, which kept in-frame rearrangements only. Such tables lose some clones; where checked, under half of the loss comes from unresolved V genes, and the rest has no known cause. V and J calls plus clone size are reproduced from that table; the DNA served to infer D and trimming. In this sample the table shows 77,000 or so clones, more than 65% of which occur a single time. Around 30% of the sample goes to the ten largest clones.

The sequenced sample consisted of peripheral blood. The sequence was collected from a woman at least 80 years old with active or convalescent COVID-19. The chain employs TRBV27 and TRBJ1-2, with 8 junctional bases fitting TRBD1. The CDR3 in this case is CASSWDRIYGYTF. The nucleotides read TGTGCCAGCAGCTGGGACAGGATCTATGGCTACACCTTC.